This T cell receptor (beta chain) was captured by sequencing in a study of PD-1 blockade in classical Hodgkin lymphoma. Between the trimmed V and J ends, which lost 0 bases and 1 base, there was a span of 6 bases. Germline V gene lookup returns CDR1 GTSNPN and CDR2 SVGIG (reference sequence). The CDR3 has 13 amino acids. The time point was: newly diagnosed, previously untreated cHL patient sample. Peripheral samples used as comparators were newly diagnosed, untreated classical Hodgkin lymphoma PBMCs. Profiling relied on immunoSEQ multiplex PCR, and the TCRdb table lists in-frame clones only, not all of them. The repertoire consists of roughly 77,000 clones, with about 93% occurring once and the leading ten covering roughly 2.6%. Regarding the study as a whole: Reports described newly diagnosed patients as having lower baseline TCR diversity than healthy donors.

Turning to this clone: As yet, its antigen is unknown.

This sequence joins TRBV30 and TRBJ1-1; no firm D call. This clonotype was sampled from a human donor with classical Hodgkin lymphoma. Sequenced material: peripheral blood mononuclear cells (PBMCs). The chain's CDR3 is CAWSVLRNTEAFF. The CDR3, as DNA: TGTGCCTGGAGTGTACTTCGGAACACTGAAGCTTTCTTT.